Listed below are T cell receptor beta chains from one sample, sequenced in a study of blood T cells in healthy people across ages. TCRdb independently ran MiXCR on the 5' RACE reads; one entry per CDR3 protein. The profile covers 1.5 million to 1.9 million distinct CDR3 sequences, with about 42% appearing a single time and roughly 3.7% taken by the ten largest. Sequencing was carried out using blood. All receptors derive from a young woman in good health. CDR3s include the opening cysteine and the closing phenylalanine or tryptophan. The D gene is left open where the match is weak. The size entry is marked missing in some rows and otherwise reads once, few, many or a size class.

j_gene: TRBJ2-1; d_gene: -; v_gene: TRBV20-1; abundance: -; CDR3nt: TGCAGTGCTAGAGATGGGCAGGGGTCCTATCTCAATGAGCAGTTCTTC; CDR3aa: CSARDGQGSYLNEQFF
j_gene: TRBJ2-5; d_gene: -; v_gene: TRBV12-3/TRBV12-4; abundance: -; CDR3nt: TGTGCCAGCAGTTTAGCCAGCCCCGGGCCCTCAAAACAGTACTTC; CDR3aa: CASSLASPGPSKQYF
j_gene: TRBJ1-1; d_gene: -; v_gene: TRBV25-1; abundance: -; CDR3nt: TGTGCAACCTGGGGACGGAACACTGAAGCTTTCTTT; CDR3aa: CATWGRNTEAFF
j_gene: TRBJ2-7; d_gene: TRBD1; v_gene: TRBV6-2/TRBV6-3; abundance: -; CDR3nt: TGTGCCAGTAAGACCGGGACAGGGGGCTACGAGCAGTACTTC; CDR3aa: CASKTGTGGYEQYF
j_gene: TRBJ1-5; d_gene: -; v_gene: TRBV20-1; abundance: few; CDR3nt: TGCAGTGCCCTCATACTGGGCCAGCCCCAGCATTTT; CDR3aa: CSALILGQPQHF
j_gene: TRBJ2-7; d_gene: TRBD1; v_gene: TRBV27; abundance: -; CDR3nt: TGTGCCAGCAGTTCCGGCAACAGGGGTCGGGACGAGCAGTACTTC; CDR3aa: CASSSGNRGRDEQYF
j_gene: TRBJ1-1; d_gene: -; v_gene: TRBV20-1; abundance: -; CDR3nt: TGCAGTGCTAGGCGGGAACCGAACACTGAAGCTTTCTTT; CDR3aa: CSARREPNTEAFF
j_gene: TRBJ2-3; d_gene: -; v_gene: TRBV29-1; abundance: -; CDR3nt: TGCAGCGCCAACCCCGGGCGGCGGTCCTCAGATACGCAGTATTTT; CDR3aa: CSANPGRRSSDTQYF
j_gene: TRBJ1-5; d_gene: -; v_gene: TRBV12-3/TRBV12-4; abundance: many; CDR3nt: TGTGCCAGCAGTTTGTGGGGAGGCAATCAGCCCCAGCATTTT; CDR3aa: CASSLWGGNQPQHF
j_gene: TRBJ2-7; d_gene: TRBD1; v_gene: TRBV10-3; abundance: -; CDR3nt: TGTGCCGTCGGGACAGGGGCCTACGAGCAGTACTTC; CDR3aa: CAVGTGAYEQYF
j_gene: TRBJ1-1; d_gene: TRBD1; v_gene: TRBV20-1; abundance: few; CDR3nt: TGCAGTGTTACGAGGGGGCGGGACACTGAAGCTTTCTTT; CDR3aa: CSVTRGRDTEAFF
j_gene: TRBJ2-2; d_gene: -; v_gene: TRBV11-3; abundance: once; CDR3nt: TGTGCCAGCAGCTTAGGGCTGAGCCCCTCCTCGAACACCGGGGAGCTGTTTTTT; CDR3aa: CASSLGLSPSSNTGELFF
j_gene: TRBJ1-2; d_gene: -; v_gene: TRBV7-9; abundance: few; CDR3nt: TGTGCTACGCTATCGGGAGAGGGCTACACCTTC; CDR3aa: CATLSGEGYTF
j_gene: TRBJ2-1; d_gene: TRBD2; v_gene: TRBV6-5; abundance: -; CDR3nt: TGTGCCAGCAGTTATACGGCGGGGGGGCCGCATGAGCAGTTCTTC; CDR3aa: CASSYTAGGPHEQFF
j_gene: TRBJ1-2; d_gene: TRBD1; v_gene: TRBV20-1; abundance: -; CDR3nt: TGCAGTGCTGCCTCCGACAGGGGGCAAGGCTACACCTTC; CDR3aa: CSAASDRGQGYTF
j_gene: TRBJ1-1; d_gene: -; v_gene: TRBV20-1; abundance: few; CDR3nt: TGCAGTGCTCGCCGGGCCGGGGGCACTGAAGCTTTCTTT; CDR3aa: CSARRAGGTEAFF